This TCR beta chain was found in a study of blood T cell repertoires in COVID-19. Study details: PBMCs, B-cell-depleted T cells, or T cells provided the cDNA or gDNA that made up the material.

Profiled with immunoSEQ multiplex PCR; TCRdb holds only in-frame clones, not every one. The sample carries 98,000 or so clones, roughly nine tenths recorded once. This CDR3 is 15 amino acids long. Losses at the gene ends were 4 bases for V and 0 bases for J; bases not matched to a gene: 4. Germline V gene data show CDR1 as LGHNA and CDR2 as YNFKEQ. The receptor was isolated from a human donor in a cohort sampled during active COVID-19. The J gene is TRBJ2-7, the V gene TRBV4-2; 9 nucleotides align to TRBD2. The sample consisted of peripheral blood. Here the CDR3 DNA reads TGTGCCAGCAGCCCAGCGGGAGGCCCCTCCTACGAGCAGTACTTC. Translated: CASSPAGGPSYEQYF.